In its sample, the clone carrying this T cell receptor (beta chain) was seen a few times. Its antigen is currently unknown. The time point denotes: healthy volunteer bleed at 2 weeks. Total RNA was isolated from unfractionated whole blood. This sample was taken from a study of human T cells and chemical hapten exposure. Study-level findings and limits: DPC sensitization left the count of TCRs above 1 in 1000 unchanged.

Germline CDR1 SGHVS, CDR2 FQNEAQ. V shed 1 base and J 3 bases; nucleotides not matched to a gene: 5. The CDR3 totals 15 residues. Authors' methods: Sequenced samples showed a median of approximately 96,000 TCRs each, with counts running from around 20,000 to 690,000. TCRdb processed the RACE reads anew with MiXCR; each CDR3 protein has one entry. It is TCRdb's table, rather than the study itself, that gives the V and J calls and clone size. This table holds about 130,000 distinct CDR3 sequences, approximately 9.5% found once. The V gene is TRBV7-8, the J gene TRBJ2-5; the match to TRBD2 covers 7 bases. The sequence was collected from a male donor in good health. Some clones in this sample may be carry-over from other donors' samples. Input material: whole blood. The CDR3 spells CASSLGSGREETQYF. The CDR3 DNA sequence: TGTGCCAGCAGCTTAGGTTCGGGGAGGGAAGAGACCCAGTACTTC.